This T cell receptor (beta chain) was recorded in a study of radiotherapy plus CTLA-4 blockade in lung cancer. Study summary: Disease control was seen in approximately 29% of patients, objective responses in roughly 17%. Overall study findings and caveats: It was early blood T cell clone dynamics, with interferon-beta, that reportedly best predicted response. Clones of tumor-derived TCRs expanded in blood after radiotherapy plus ipilimumab.

Germline V gives CDR1 SEHNR, CDR2 FQNEAQ (reference sequence). The CDR3 has 13 amino acids. With 5 bases removed from V and 4 bases from J, the gap between germline ends came to 11 bases. Treatment of patients with chemo-refractory metastatic non-small-cell lung cancer consisted of focal radiation plus CTLA-4 blockade with ipilimumab. With regard to this clone: Its antigen is unknown.

TCRdb's copy holds only in-frame clones and misses some; the assay was immunoSEQ multiplex PCR. Here the sample spans roughly 66,000 clones, under 85% being singletons. The chain combines TRBV7-9 with TRBJ1-2, with D tentatively TRBD1 (5 bases). Sequenced here: peripheral blood, sampled from a patient treated with radiotherapy plus ipilimumab. The receptor comes from a human donor with non-small cell lung cancer who had a partial response to radiotherapy plus ipilimumab. The CDR3 DNA follows: TGTGCCAGCAGCCCTGGAGGGGCCTATGGCTACACCTTC. Translation: CASSPGGAYGYTF.